This T cell receptor beta chain appears in the sequencing data of a study of glioma-infiltrating T cells after dendritic cell vaccination. Looking at the study overall: Patients had newly diagnosed or recurrent glioblastoma and received dendritic cell vaccines. Dendritic cells derived from monocytes and pulsed with autologous tumor lysate formed the vaccine.

The CDR3 spans 13 residues. Trimming stripped 4 bases from V and 5 bases from J, with 15 bases between. Per the germline V gene, CDR1 is SQVTM and CDR2 is ANQGSEA. The primer mix had 60 V beta and 13 J beta primers. Assay used: immunoSEQ multiplex PCR; TCRdb lists only in-frame clones, some missing. Among 80,000 to 100,000 clones, approximately 80% were seen once, and the ten largest hold approximately 5.5%. Time point here: after dendritic cell vaccination, including at tumor progression/relapse. The gene calls are TRBV29-1 and TRBJ2-7; possibly TRBD2 for D (5 bases). Sequencing used blood, obtained after dendritic cell vaccination. This receptor was taken from a human donor with glioblastoma. The CDR3 region has the DNA TGCAGCGTTGCGCTGAGACTGCGGGACGAGCAGTACTTC. The encoded protein is CSVALRLRDEQYF.